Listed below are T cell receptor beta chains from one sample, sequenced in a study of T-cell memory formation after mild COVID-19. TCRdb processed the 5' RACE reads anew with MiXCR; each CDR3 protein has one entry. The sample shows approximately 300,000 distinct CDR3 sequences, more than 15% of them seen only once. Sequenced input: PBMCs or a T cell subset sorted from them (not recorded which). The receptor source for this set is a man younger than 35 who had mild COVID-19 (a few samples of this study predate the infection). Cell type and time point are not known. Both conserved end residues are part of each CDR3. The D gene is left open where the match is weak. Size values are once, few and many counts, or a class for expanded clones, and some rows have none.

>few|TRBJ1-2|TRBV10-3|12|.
CAMYRSNYGYTF
TGTGCCATGTACAGGAGTAACTATGGCTACACCTTC
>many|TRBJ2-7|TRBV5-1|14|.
CASSLGGGVDEQYF
TGCGCCAGCAGCTTGGGCGGCGGCGTAGACGAGCAGTACTTC
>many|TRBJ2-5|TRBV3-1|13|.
CASSQEGRETQYF
TGTGCCAGCAGCCAAGAAGGAAGGGAGACCCAGTACTTC
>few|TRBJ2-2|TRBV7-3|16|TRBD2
CASSPFGGANTGELFF
TGTGCCAGCAGCCCCTTTGGGGGGGCGAACACCGGGGAGCTGTTTTTT
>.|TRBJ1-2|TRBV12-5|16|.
CASGLVLELTNYGYTF
TGTGCTAGTGGTTTGGTACTTGAACTTACTAACTATGGCTACACCTTC
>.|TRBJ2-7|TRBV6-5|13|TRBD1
CATKMGTGNEQYF
TGTGCCACCAAAATGGGGACAGGGAACGAGCAGTACTTC
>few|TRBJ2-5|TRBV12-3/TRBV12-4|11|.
CASQGWETQYF
TGTGCCAGTCAGGGGTGGGAGACCCAGTACTTC
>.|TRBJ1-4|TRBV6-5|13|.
CASQRSKNEKLFF
TGTGCCAGTCAGAGGTCGAAGAATGAAAAACTGTTTTTT
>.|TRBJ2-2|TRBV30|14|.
CAWALGFGTGELFF
TGTGCCTGGGCCCTCGGGTTCGGGACCGGGGAGCTGTTTTTT
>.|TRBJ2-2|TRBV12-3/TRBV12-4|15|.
CASITGLGDTGELFF
TGTGCCAGCATCACAGGTCTAGGGGACACCGGGGAGCTGTTTTTT
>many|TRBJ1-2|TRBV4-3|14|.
CASSPGGFDYGYTF
TGCGCCAGCAGCCCGGGCGGTTTCGACTATGGCTACACCTTC
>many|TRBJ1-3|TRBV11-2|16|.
CASSSLGRGTGNTIYF
TGTGCCAGCAGCTCCCTGGGCCGAGGGACTGGAAACACCATATATTTT
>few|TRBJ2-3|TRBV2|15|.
CASSDWTASTDTQYF
TGTGCCAGCAGTGATTGGACAGCCAGCACAGATACGCAGTATTTT
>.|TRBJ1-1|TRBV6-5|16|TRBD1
CASRPTRDRAGVRAFF
TGTGCCAGCAGACCGACGCGGGACAGGGCGGGGGTTCGAGCTTTCTTT
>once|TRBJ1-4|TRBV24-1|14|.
CATSAEGGGEKLFF
TGTGCCACCAGTGCCGAGGGGGGCGGCGAAAAACTGTTTTTT
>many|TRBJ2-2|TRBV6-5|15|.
CASSYGKVNTGELFF
TGTGCCAGCAGTTACGGAAAGGTGAACACCGGGGAGCTGTTTTTT
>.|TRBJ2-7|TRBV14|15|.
CASSPMGNTGYEQYF
TGTGCCAGCAGCCCAATGGGCAACACGGGGTACGAGCAGTACTTC
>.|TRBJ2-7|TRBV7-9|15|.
CASSPGPSLGGEQYF
TGTGCCAGCAGCCCCGGGCCCTCCCTGGGTGGCGAGCAGTACTTC
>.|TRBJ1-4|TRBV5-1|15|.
CASSLAGQTNEKLFF
TGCGCCAGCAGCTTGGCCGGACAGACCAATGAAAAACTGTTTTTT
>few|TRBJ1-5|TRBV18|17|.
CASSPTPGGASNQPQHF
TGTGCCAGCTCACCCACGCCCGGGGGGGCGAGCAATCAGCCCCAGCATTTT
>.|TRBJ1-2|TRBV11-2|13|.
CASSLIQDYGYTF
TGTGCCAGCAGCTTGATACAGGACTATGGCTACACCTTC
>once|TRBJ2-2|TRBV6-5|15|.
CASSYSGRNRGELFF
TGTGCCAGCAGTTACTCAGGCAGGAACAGGGGGGAGCTGTTTTTT
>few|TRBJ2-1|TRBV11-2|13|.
CASSLGLIFEQFF
TGTGCCAGCAGCTTAGGGCTCATCTTCGAGCAGTTCTTC
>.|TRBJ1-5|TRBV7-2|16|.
CASSQRAGMTNQPQHF
TGTGCCAGCAGCCAGAGAGCAGGGATGACCAATCAGCCCCAGCATTTT
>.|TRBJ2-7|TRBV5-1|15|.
CASSTGGGRDHEQYF
TGCGCCAGCAGCACAGGCGGAGGGCGAGACCACGAGCAGTACTTC
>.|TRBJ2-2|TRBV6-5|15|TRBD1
CASSRDRSNTGELFF
TGTGCCAGCAGTAGGGACAGATCGAACACCGGGGAGCTGTTTTTT
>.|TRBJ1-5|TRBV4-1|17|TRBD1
CASSQDVGTGVDQPQHF
TGCGCCAGCAGCCAAGATGTCGGGACAGGTGTAGATCAGCCCCAGCATTTT
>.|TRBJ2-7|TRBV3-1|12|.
CASSSRGDEQYF
TGTGCCAGCAGCTCGCGGGGTGACGAGCAGTACTTC
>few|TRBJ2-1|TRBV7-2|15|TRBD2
CASSPTSGVHNEQFF
TGTGCCAGCAGCCCGACTAGCGGTGTCCACAATGAGCAGTTCTTC
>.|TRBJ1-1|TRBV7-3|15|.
CASSFSGDHNTEAFF
TGTGCCAGCAGCTTTTCAGGGGACCACAACACTGAAGCTTTCTTT
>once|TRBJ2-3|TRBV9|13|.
CASSVGFSGRTYF
TGTGCCAGCAGCGTAGGTTTTAGTGGACGGACGTATTTT
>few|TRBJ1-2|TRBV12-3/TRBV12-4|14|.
CASSPGVGGAGYTF
TGTGCCAGCAGCCCGGGGGTTGGGGGCGCAGGGTACACCTTC
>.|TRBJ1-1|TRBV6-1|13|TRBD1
CASREQGRAEAFF
TGTGCCAGCAGGGAACAGGGGCGCGCTGAAGCTTTCTTT
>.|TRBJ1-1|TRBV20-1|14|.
CSARDAVEGQEAFF
TGCAGTGCTAGAGACGCCGTAGAGGGCCAAGAAGCTTTCTTT
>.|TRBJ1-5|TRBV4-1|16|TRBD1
CASSQRIRDRFQPQHF
TGCGCCAGCAGCCAACGAATCCGGGACAGGTTTCAGCCCCAGCATTTT
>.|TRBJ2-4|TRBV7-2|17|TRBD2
CASSRGSGGRGKNIQYF
TGTGCCAGCAGCCGAGGAAGCGGGGGAAGGGGCAAAAACATTCAGTACTTC
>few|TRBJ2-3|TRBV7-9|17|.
CASSLDVRAIGTDTQYF
TGTGCCAGCAGCTTAGACGTGAGGGCCATCGGCACAGATACGCAGTATTTT
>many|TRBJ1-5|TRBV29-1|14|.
CSVEESGGNQPQHF
TGCAGCGTTGAAGAAAGCGGGGGCAATCAGCCCCAGCATTTT
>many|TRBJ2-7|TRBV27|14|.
CASSFRGQAYEQYF
TGTGCCAGCAGTTTCAGAGGGCAAGCCTACGAGCAGTACTTC
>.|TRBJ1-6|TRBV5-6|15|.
CASSTPGRYNSPLHF
TGTGCCAGCAGCACCCCGGGACGGTATAATTCACCCCTCCACTTT
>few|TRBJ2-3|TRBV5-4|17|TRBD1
CASSALDRAVGTDTQYF
TGTGCCAGCAGCGCCCTGGACAGGGCGGTGGGCACAGATACGCAGTATTTT
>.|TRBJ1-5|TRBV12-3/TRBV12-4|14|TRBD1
CASSTGGFNQPQHF
TGTGCCAGCAGTACAGGGGGATTCAATCAGCCCCAGCATTTT
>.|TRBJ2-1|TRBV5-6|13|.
CASSFGQYNEQFF
TGTGCCAGCAGCTTCGGACAGTACAATGAGCAGTTCTTC
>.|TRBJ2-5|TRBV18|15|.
CASSPGRGDQETQYF
TGTGCCAGCTCACCAGGCAGGGGGGACCAAGAGACCCAGTACTTC
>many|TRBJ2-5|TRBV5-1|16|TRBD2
CASSSVGAGDQETQYF
TGCGCCAGCAGCTCCGTGGGAGCGGGGGACCAAGAGACCCAGTACTTC
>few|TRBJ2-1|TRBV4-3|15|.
CASSQVLHRGNEQFF
TGCGCCAGCAGCCAAGTGCTCCACCGCGGGAATGAGCAGTTCTTC
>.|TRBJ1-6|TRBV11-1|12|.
CASRDYNSPLHF
TGTGCCAGCAGAGACTATAATTCACCCCTCCACTTT
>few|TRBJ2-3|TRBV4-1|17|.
CASSQRGDGGWTDTQYF
TGCGCCAGCAGCCAGCGAGGGGATGGGGGCTGGACAGATACGCAGTATTTT
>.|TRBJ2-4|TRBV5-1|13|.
CASGNRVEDIQYF
TGCGCCAGCGGAAACAGGGTTGAGGACATTCAGTACTTC
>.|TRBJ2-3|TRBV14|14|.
CASSLPGLADTQYF
TGTGCCAGCAGCCTCCCGGGACTTGCAGATACGCAGTATTTT
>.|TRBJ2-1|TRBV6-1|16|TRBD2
CASSDRGGSGGNEQFF
TGTGCCAGCAGTGACCGGGGAGGGAGCGGGGGCAATGAGCAGTTCTTC
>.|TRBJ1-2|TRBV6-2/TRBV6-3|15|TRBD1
CASSVGTAERGGYTF
TGTGCCAGCAGCGTTGGGACAGCCGAAAGGGGAGGCTACACCTTC
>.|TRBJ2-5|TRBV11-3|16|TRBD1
CASSFGTGTGEQTQYF
TGTGCCAGCAGCTTTGGGACAGGGACTGGCGAGCAGACCCAGTACTTC